This paragraph reports one TCR beta chain. TCRdb re-clonotyped the PCR reads via MiXCR. Of 91,000 or so clones listed, approximately 11% are singletons. These data originate in a study of metastatic and nonmetastatic thyroid tumors. Trimming shortened V by 6 bases and J by 4 bases, and 22 bases separated the two germline ends. In germline, CDR1 is DFQATT, CDR2 SNEGSKA (reference sequence). The CDR3 has 15 amino acids. No patient received treatment before thyroid surgery. This receptor was taken from a female donor with papillary thyroid cancer or a benign thyroid nodule (not recorded which). Some clones in this sample may be carry-over from other donors' samples. The sequenced sample consisted of blood. V and J are TRBV20-1 and TRBJ2-7; D is undetermined. CDR3 DNA sequence: TGCAGTGCAGCTCCTCCAGCGTGTAAGGCTTACGAGCAGTACTTC. It encodes CSAAPPACKAYEQYF.